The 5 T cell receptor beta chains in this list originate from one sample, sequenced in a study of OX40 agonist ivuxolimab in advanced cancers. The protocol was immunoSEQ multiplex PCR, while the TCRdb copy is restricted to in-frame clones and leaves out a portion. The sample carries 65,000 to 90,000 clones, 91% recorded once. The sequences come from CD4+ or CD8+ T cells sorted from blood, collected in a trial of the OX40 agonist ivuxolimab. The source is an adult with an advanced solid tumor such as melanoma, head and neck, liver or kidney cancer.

The CDR3, as DNA: TGTGCCAGCAGCAAGGGCCTGTCTAGCGGGAGTGGCTACAATGAGCAGTTCTTC. The encoded protein is CASSKGLSSGSGYNEQFF. The chain combines TRBV11-3 with TRBJ2-1; 10 bases fit TRBD2. CDR1 and CDR2 from the germline V gene are SGHNT and YENEEA. The trim removed 5 bases at V and 3 bases at J, leaving 13 bases unmatched. The CDR3 length is 18 residues.

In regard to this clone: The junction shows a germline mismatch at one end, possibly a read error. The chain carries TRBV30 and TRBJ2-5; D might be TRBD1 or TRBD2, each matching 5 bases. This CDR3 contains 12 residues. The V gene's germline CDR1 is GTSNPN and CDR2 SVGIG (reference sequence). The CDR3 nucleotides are TGTGTCTGGACCACGGGGCTAGGGACCCAGTACTTC. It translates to CVWTTGLGTQYF.

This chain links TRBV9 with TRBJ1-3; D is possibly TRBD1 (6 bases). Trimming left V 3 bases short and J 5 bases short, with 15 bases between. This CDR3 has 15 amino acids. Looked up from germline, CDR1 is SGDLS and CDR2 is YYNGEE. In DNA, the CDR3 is TGTGCCAGCAGCGGAGGGGGGAGTGGTAGAAACACCATATATTTT. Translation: CASSGGGSGRNTIYF.

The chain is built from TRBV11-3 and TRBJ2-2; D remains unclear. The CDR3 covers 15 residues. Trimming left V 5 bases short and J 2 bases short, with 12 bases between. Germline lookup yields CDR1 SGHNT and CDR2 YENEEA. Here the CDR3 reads CASSRVSSNTGELFF. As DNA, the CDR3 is TGTGCCAGCAGCCGCGTTTCCTCCAACACCGGGGAGCTGTTTTTT.

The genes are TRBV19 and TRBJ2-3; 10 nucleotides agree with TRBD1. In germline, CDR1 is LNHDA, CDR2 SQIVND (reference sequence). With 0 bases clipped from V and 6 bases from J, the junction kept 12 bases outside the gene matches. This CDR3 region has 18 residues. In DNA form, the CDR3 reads TGTGCCAGTAGTATAGATCGCGGGACAGGGGATCAGGCGGATACGCAGTATTTT. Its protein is CASSIDRGTGDQADTQYF.